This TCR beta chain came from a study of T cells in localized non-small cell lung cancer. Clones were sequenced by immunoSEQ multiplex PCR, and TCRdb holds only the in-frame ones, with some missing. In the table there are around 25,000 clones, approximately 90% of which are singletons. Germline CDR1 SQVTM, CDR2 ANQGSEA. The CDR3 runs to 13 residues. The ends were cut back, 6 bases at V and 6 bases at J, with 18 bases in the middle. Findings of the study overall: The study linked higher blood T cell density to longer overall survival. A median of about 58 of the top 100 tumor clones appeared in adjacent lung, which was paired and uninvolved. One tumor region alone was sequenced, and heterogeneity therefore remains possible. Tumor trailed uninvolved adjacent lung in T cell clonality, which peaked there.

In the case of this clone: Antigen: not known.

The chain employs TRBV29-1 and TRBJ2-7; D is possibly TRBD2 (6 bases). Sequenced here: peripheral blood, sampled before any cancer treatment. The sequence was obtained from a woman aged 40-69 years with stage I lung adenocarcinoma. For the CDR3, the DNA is TGCAGCGTCAGACTAGTTTCCTCAGGCGAGCAGTACTTC. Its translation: CSVRLVSSGEQYF.